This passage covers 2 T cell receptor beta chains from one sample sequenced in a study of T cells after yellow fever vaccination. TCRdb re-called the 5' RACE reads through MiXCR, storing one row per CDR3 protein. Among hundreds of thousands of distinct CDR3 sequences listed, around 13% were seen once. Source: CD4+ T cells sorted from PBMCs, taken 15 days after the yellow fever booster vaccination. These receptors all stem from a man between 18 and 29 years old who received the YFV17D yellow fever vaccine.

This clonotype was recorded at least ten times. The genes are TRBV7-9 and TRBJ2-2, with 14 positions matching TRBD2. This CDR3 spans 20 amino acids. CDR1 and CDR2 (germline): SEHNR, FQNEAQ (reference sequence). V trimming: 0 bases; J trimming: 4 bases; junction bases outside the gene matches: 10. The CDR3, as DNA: TGTGCCAGCAGCTTAGCGCGTGGACTAGCGGGGGGCCGAGGCACCGGGGAGCTGTTTTTT. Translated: CASSLARGLAGGRGTGELFF.

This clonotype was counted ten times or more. CDR3 nucleotides: TGTGCCAGGGCCGGGGCCTACTTCGTAACCGGGGAGCTGTTTTTT. The encoded protein is CARAGAYFVTGELFF. The chain uses TRBV7-9 and TRBJ2-2; possibly TRBD1 or TRBD2 for D (5 bases each). This CDR3 is 15 amino acids long. Germline values: CDR1 SEHNR, CDR2 FQNEAQ (reference sequence). Trimming took 9 bases from V and 5 from J, leaving 19 bases between them.